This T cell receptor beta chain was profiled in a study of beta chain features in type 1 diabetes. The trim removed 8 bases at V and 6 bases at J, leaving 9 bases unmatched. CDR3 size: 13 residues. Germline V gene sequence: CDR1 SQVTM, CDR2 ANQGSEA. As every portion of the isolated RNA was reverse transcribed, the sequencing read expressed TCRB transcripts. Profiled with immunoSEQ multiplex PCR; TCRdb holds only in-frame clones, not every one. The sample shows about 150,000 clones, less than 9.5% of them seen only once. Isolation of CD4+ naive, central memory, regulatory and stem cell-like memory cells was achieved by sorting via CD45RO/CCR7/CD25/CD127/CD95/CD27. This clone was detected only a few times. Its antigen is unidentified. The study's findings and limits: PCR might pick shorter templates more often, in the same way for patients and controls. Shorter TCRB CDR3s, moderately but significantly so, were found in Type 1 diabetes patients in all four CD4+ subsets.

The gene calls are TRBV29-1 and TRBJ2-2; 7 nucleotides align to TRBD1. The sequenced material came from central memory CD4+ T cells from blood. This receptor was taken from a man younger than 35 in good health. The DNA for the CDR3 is TGCAGCATCCTGGGACAGTGGCCCGGGGAGCTGTTTTTT. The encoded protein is CSILGQWPGELFF.